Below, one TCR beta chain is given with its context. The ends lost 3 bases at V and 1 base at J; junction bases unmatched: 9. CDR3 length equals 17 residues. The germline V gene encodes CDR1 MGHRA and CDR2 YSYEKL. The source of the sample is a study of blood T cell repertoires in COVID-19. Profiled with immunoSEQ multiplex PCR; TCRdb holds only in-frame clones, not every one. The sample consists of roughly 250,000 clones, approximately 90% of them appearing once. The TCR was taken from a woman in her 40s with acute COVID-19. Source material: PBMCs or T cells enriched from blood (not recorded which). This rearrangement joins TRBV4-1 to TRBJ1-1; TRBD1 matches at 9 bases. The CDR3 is CASSQPGQGRRNTEAFF. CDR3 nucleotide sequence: TGCGCCAGCAGCCAGCCCGGACAGGGGAGGAGGAACACTGAAGCTTTCTTT.